This T cell receptor beta chain is from a study of cytomegalovirus exposure and HLA in healthy donors. The study, taken as a whole, reports: Confirmation in vitro established that a few CMV-associated chains were specific for CMV antigens. Within the data, a cluster of highly shared sequence variants was likely a sequencing artifact.

The length of the CDR3 is 14 residues. Germline assignment: CDR1 SGHRS and CDR2 YFSETQ. For this clone: The antigen remains unidentified. At one end, the junction sequence differs from germline, possibly due to a read error.

It was with 60 Vbeta and 13 Jbeta primers that the PCR ran. Assay used: immunoSEQ multiplex PCR; TCRdb lists only in-frame clones, some missing. The table lists 65,000 to 95,000 clones, with approximately 1.5% in the top ten. The sequencing input was PBMCs. V usage is TRBV5-1 and J usage is TRBJ2-7; D remains ambiguous. The sequence came from a woman in her sixties or seventies in good health and CMV-seronegative. The CDR3, as DNA: TGCGCCAGCAGCTTAAAGGAGATCTCCCACGAGCAGTACTTC. This translates into CASSLKEISHEQYF.